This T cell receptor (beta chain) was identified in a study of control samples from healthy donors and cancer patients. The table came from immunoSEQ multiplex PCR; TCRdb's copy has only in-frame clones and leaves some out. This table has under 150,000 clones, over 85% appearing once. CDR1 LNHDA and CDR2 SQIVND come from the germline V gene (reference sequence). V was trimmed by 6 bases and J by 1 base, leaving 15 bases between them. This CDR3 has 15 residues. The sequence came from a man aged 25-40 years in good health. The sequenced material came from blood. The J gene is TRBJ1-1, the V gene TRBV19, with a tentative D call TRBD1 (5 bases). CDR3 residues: CASSLSGTANTEAFF. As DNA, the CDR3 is TGTGCCAGTAGCCTCTCCGGGACGGCGAACACTGAAGCTTTCTTT.